This passage covers 3 T cell receptor beta chains from one sample sequenced in a study of OX40 agonist ivuxolimab in advanced cancers. The library came from the immunoSEQ multiplex PCR assay. Imported from immuneACCESS, the table was reduced by TCRdb to in-frame sequences with V and J called. These copies leave out some clones; in studies compared against another copy, an unresolved V gene accounts for under half, and the cause of the remainder is not known. Recorded for this sample are tens of thousands of clones; 80% to 90% of them occurred a single time. About a third of the sample belongs to the ten largest clones. The material was CD4+ or CD8+ T cells sorted from blood, obtained in a trial of the OX40 agonist ivuxolimab. The receptors were gathered from an adult with an advanced solid tumor such as melanoma, head and neck, liver or kidney cancer.

The chain recombines TRBV2 with TRBJ1-5; maybe TRBD1 (6 bases). The V gene's germline CDR1 is SNHLY and CDR2 FYNNEI. The CDR3 has 16 residues. V lost 0 bases and J 1 base, leaving 10 bases between the germline ends. CDR3 sequence reads: CASSEAWGASNQPQHF. The CDR3 bases are TGTGCCAGCAGTGAAGCGTGGGGGGCAAGCAATCAGCCCCAGCATTTT.

V gene TRBV10-2 combines with J gene TRBJ1-5; D not certain. Germline assignment: CDR1 WSHSY and CDR2 SAAADI. V was trimmed by 0 bases and J by 7 bases, leaving 4 bases between them. There are 12 residues in the CDR3. DNA of the CDR3: TGCGCCAGCAGTGAGTCCCCCCAGCCCCAGCATTTT. Translated: CASSESPQPQHF.

The chain combines TRBV27 with TRBJ1-2, with TRBD1 as a possible D gene (6 bases). V was trimmed by 5 bases and J by 4 bases, leaving 20 bases between them. The CDR3 consists of 16 residues. Germline V gene lookup returns CDR1 MNHEY and CDR2 SMNVEV (reference sequence). CDR3 sequence reads: CASSRATGLPTYGYTF. In DNA, the CDR3 is TGTGCCAGCAGTAGGGCGACAGGTTTGCCAACCTATGGCTACACCTTC.